The present T cell receptor (beta chain) was sequenced within a study of CD8 T cells in ankylosing spondylitis (dated by TCRdb to about 2017). In the study overall: To find TCR variants linked to disease, the study profiled T cell receptor beta repertoires in ankylosing spondylitis patients and healthy donors. In total, the full study cohort was made up of 100 to 140 healthy donors and more than 20 ankylosing spondylitis patients. Peripheral blood was sampled, and synovial fluid was additionally collected from ankylosing spondylitis patients.

These reads were obtained on an Illumina HiSeq 2500. TCR beta libraries were prepared by quantitative 5'-RACE with molecular barcodes. In the source study's methods: To identify disease-linked TCR variants, a new computational method was used, one built on a probabilistic model of VDJ rearrangement. The raw public data were reprocessed by TCRdb itself: fastp quality trimming at Q25, MiXCR clonotype calling, in-frame beta chains only. Entries that share a CDR3 protein sequence are merged under the most common genes and DNA. The authors' filters were not applied to this entry. The sample has about 240,000 distinct CDR3 sequences on record, 8.6% of them singletons. The top ten clones comprise under 7.5% of the sample. Beyond this particular receptor, the publication reports: Some motif variants had previously been reported in the synovial fluid and blood of reactive arthritis patients, which suggests shared mechanisms of disease initiation. The disease-linked clones had a CD8+ phenotype and were found at relatively low frequencies in peripheral blood. A TCR beta motif of about 8 highly homologous amino acid variants appeared characteristic of blood from ankylosing spondylitis patients. The disease-linked clones were reported as significantly enriched in matched synovial fluid samples from ankylosing spondylitis patients.

The CDR3 spans 12 residues, from the cysteine through the phenylalanine. Of all the DNA, just the CDR3 is kept, 36 bases in frame from base 1. Looking up the germline V gene (reference sequence) yields CDR1 LNHNV and CDR2 YYDKDF. Cut back by 3 bases and 13 bases, the V and J ends lie 10 bases apart. A few counts support this clonotype. The specificity of this receptor is unknown. Base-call qualities are not available, and no considerably larger clone is one nucleotide away. Material for sequencing was blood, either unsorted or a sorted T cell fraction (not recorded which). The source is a male donor with ankylosing spondylitis or in good health (not recorded which). The chain is assembled from TRBV15 and TRBJ1-6; a confident D gene designation cannot be given. The bases read TGTGCCACCAGCAGGTCGGCTTCCCCCCTCCACTTT. Translated, this is CATSRSASPLHF.